Listed below are T cell receptor beta chains from one sample, sequenced in a study of T cells in Graves' hyperthyroidism and ophthalmopathy. TCRdb independently ran MiXCR on the multiplex PCR reads; one entry per CDR3 protein. The sample has over 200,000 distinct CDR3 sequences; about 15% are singletons. Sample: blood. Receptors originate from a man aged 45-65 years with Graves' hyperthyroidism. The CDR3 runs from the conserved cysteine through the conserved F or W. The D gene is left open where the match is weak. Clone size is given for some rows only: seen once, a few or many times, or a class if the clone is expanded.

TRBJ2-3	many	.	TRBV11-1	CASSYGQRTDTQYF	TGTGCCAGCAGCTACGGACAGCGCACAGATACGCAGTATTTT
TRBJ2-3	many	.	TRBV12-3/TRBV12-4	CASSLAAPDTQYF	TGTGCCAGCAGTTTAGCCGCACCGGATACGCAGTATTTT
TRBJ2-1	.	.	TRBV5-1	CASSLEGTGLREQFF	TGCGCCAGCAGCTTGGAAGGGACTGGGCTGAGAGAGCAGTTCTTC
TRBJ2-3	many	.	TRBV19	CASSASKRRSGTDTQYF	TGTGCCAGTAGTGCCTCCAAACGGCGTTCGGGCACAGATACGCAGTATTTT
TRBJ2-3	many	.	TRBV28	CASSLAGTGISSTDTQYF	TGTGCCAGCAGTTTAGCCGGGACGGGGATTTCTAGCACAGATACGCAGTATTTT
TRBJ2-5	.	TRBD2	TRBV6-1	CASRRLGTSAQETQYF	TGTGCCAGCAGACGACTGGGGACTAGCGCACAAGAGACCCAGTACTTC
TRBJ2-7	many	TRBD1	TRBV5-1	CASSLPSGGEQYF	TGCGCCAGCAGCTTGCCCTCAGGGGGTGAGCAGTACTTC
TRBJ2-2	once	TRBD1	TRBV19	CASSPQGVTGELFF	TGTGCCAGTAGTCCCCAGGGGGTGACCGGGGAGCTGTTTTTT
TRBJ1-1	many	.	TRBV3-1	CASTGEENTEAFF	TGTGCCAGCACTGGGGAGGAGAACACTGAAGCTTTCTTT
TRBJ1-2	many	.	TRBV3-1	CASSVDGTLNYGYTF	TGTGCCAGCAGCGTCGACGGGACACTTAACTATGGCTACACCTTC
TRBJ1-2	many	TRBD1	TRBV2	CASRDRGGRGYTF	TGTGCCAGCAGGGACAGGGGAGGGCGAGGCTACACCTTC
TRBJ1-2	.	.	TRBV2	CANWGAVDINYGYTF	TGTGCCAACTGGGGGGCCGTGGATATTAACTATGGCTACACCTTC
TRBJ2-3	.	.	TRBV4-1	CASSQDSLDGISTDTQYF	TGCGCCAGCAGCCAAGACTCCCTGGACGGGATTAGCACAGATACGCAGTATTTT
TRBJ2-7	few	TRBD1	TRBV20-1	CSASDTSGTGGYEQYF	TGCAGTGCTAGTGATACTTCCGGGACAGGGGGCTACGAGCAGTACTTC
TRBJ2-7	.	.	TRBV7-8	CASSSGRDETYEQYF	TGTGCCAGCAGCTCCGGACGGGACGAGACCTACGAGCAGTACTTC
TRBJ2-6	many	TRBD1	TRBV7-9	CASSSPPRDRGSGANVLTF	TGTGCCAGCAGCTCCCCCCCTAGGGACAGGGGATCTGGGGCCAACGTCCTGACTTTC
TRBJ2-4	once	.	TRBV11-2	CASRTVGTRNIQYF	TGTGCCAGCCGTACGGTTGGGACCCGGAACATTCAGTACTTC
TRBJ1-4	many	.	TRBV2	CASTGDYEKLFF	TGTGCCAGCACCGGAGACTATGAAAAACTGTTTTTT
TRBJ1-6	many	TRBD1	TRBV28	CASSSRTGVRSPLHF	TGTGCCAGCAGTTCTAGGACAGGGGTAAGGTCACCCCTCCACTTT
TRBJ2-3	few	TRBD2	TRBV20-1	CSARVREGPTDTQYF	TGCAGTGCTAGAGTCCGGGAGGGCCCGACAGATACGCAGTATTTT
TRBJ2-1	many	TRBD2	TRBV6-2/TRBV6-3	CASSPLAGVEQFF	TGTGCCAGCAGTCCCCTAGCGGGGGTTGAGCAGTTCTTC
TRBJ2-7	many	TRBD2	TRBV28	CASGGLAAVEQYF	TGTGCCAGCGGGGGACTAGCAGCGGTCGAGCAGTACTTC